The 27 T cell receptor beta chains given below trace back to one sample, sequenced in a study of blood T cells in healthy people across ages (dated by TCRdb to the mid-2010s). Preparation of the library involved 5' RACE. The sequencer listed for this sample is Illumina HiSeq 2500. A second PCR of about 7 to 12 cycles was performed with a sample-barcoded 5' primer and a J-beta primer mix. TCRdb trimmed public reads at Q25 via fastp, called clones via MiXCR and kept in-frame beta chains. CDR3 protein duplicates are merged, each entry listing the most common genes and DNA. The sample yields about 690,000 distinct CDR3 sequences; less than 45% were counted once. The ten most abundant clones make up 25% to 35% of the sample. The sequenced sample consisted of blood. The receptor source for this set is a man older than 75 in good health.

This clonotype was seen ten or more times. The J gene is TRBJ2-5, the V gene TRBV29-1; tentative D call: TRBD1 (6 bases). Trimming pared 6 bases from V and 1 base from J, leaving 9 bases between. The CDR3 is 12 residues long. Germline CDR1 reads SQVTM; CDR2 reads ANQGSEA. CDR3: CSVDRIQETQYF. CDR3 coding DNA: TGCAGCGTCGACAGGATCCAAGAGACCCAGTACTTC.

Comments on this clonotype: Sequence at one end of the junction differs from germline and may be a read error. This chain joins TRBV12-3 or TRBV12-4 and TRBJ2-5; unclear D gene. The CDR3 extends over 12 amino acids. CDR3 nucleotides: TGTACCAGCAGTTTATTGGGGTTTGAGCAGTACTTC. The encoded protein is CTSSLLGFEQYF.

V usage is TRBV7-6 and J usage is TRBJ2-5; tentatively, D is TRBD2 (5 bases). Trimming cost V 0 bases and J 4 bases, with 12 bases left between them. This CDR3 comprises 15 residues. Germline loops: CDR1 SGHVS, CDR2 FNYEAQ. The CDR3 DNA reads as TGTGCCAGCAGCTTAGCGTCCGGGGTTCGAGAGACCCAGTACTTC. This codes for CASSLASGVRETQYF.

This clonotype has more than one count but fewer than ten. The chain is built from TRBV20-1 and TRBJ2-1, with 10 bases that match TRBD1. After removal of 6 bases from V and 5 bases from J, the junction contained 10 bases not matched to a gene. Looked up from germline, CDR1 is DFQATT and CDR2 is SNEGSKA (reference sequence). This CDR3 has 15 residues. The DNA for the CDR3 is TGCAGTGCCGAAGATGGACAGGGGGGGGACAATGAGCAGTTCTTC. It codes for CSAEDGQGGDNEQFF.

The sample holds many counts of this clonotype. The chain carries TRBV20-1 and TRBJ2-3, with D perhaps assigned TRBD1 or TRBD2 (8 bases each). The CDR3 is 16 residues long. Per the germline V gene, CDR1 is DFQATT and CDR2 is SNEGSKA (reference sequence). Trimming removed 2 bases from V and 1 base from J, with 16 bases in between. CDR3 in amino acids: CSARRQGRGGTDTQYF. The CDR3 DNA sequence: TGCAGTGCTAGACGACAGGGGCGGGGGGGCACAGATACGCAGTATTTT.

A few counts support this clonotype. The chain combines TRBV6-1 with TRBJ2-3; TRBD1 matches 9 bases. The CDR3 has 13 residues. Trimming cost V 8 bases and J 6 bases; bases outside gene matches: 6. CDR1 and CDR2 (germline): MNHNS, SASEGT. Here the CDR3 DNA reads TGTGCCAGCGGGGACAGGGATCCCGATACGCAGTATTTT. Translating gives CASGDRDPDTQYF.

This clonotype was observed a handful of times. The V gene is TRBV7-2, the J gene TRBJ2-1; TRBD2 aligns across 7 bases. The germline gives CDR1 SGHTA, CDR2 FQGNSA. V gave up 2 bases and J gave up 2 bases; unmatched junction bases: 6. The CDR3 is 16 residues long. The DNA for the CDR3 is TGTGCCAGCAGCTTAAGGAGCGGGACTACCTACAATGAGCAGTTCTTC. The encoded protein is CASSLRSGTTYNEQFF.

The rearrangement uses TRBV6-5 and TRBJ2-5; D perhaps matches TRBD1 (6 bases). The J call could be wrong; TRBJ2-7 is a better fit for the DNA end. The V gene's germline CDR1 is MNHEY and CDR2 SVGAGI. The CDR3 runs to 15 residues. CDR3 DNA: TGTGCCAGCAGCACCCCAAACAGGGTTTACGACGAGCAGTACTTC. Translation: CASSTPNRVYDEQYF.

V usage is TRBV28 and J usage is TRBJ2-1; 7 nucleotides align to TRBD2. Germline V gene data show CDR1 as MDHEN and CDR2 as SYDVKM. This CDR3 is built from 18 residues. With 1 base clipped from V and 6 bases from J, the junction kept 15 bases outside the gene matches. CDR3 loop: CASSLSGLTPRGTNEQFF. The CDR3 DNA sequence: TGTGCCAGCAGTTTATCGGGACTAACGCCTCGGGGGACCAATGAGCAGTTCTTC.

This chain connects TRBV6-2 or TRBV6-3 to TRBJ2-7, with no clear D. The CDR3 spans 14 residues. Deletions cut 0 bases from V and 7 bases from J, with 13 bases between. From germline, CDR1 is MNHEY and CDR2 SVGEGT. DNA for the CDR3: TGTGCCAGCAGTTACTCCCAGGCTCACAATGAGCAGTACTTC. Residues: CASSYSQAHNEQYF.

The chain recombines TRBV7-2 with TRBJ2-7; D remains ambiguous. This CDR3 comprises 13 residues. CDR1 SGHTA and CDR2 FQGNSA come from the germline V gene. The germline V and J ends were trimmed by 2 bases and 3 bases, with 8 bases remaining between them. The CDR3 region has the DNA TGTGCCAGCAGCTTATACCAGGTCTACGAGCAGTACTTC. Translated, it gives CASSLYQVYEQYF. The full variable domain, rest sourced from reference TRBV7-2 and TRBJ2-7, is GAGVSQSPSNKVTEKGKDVELRCDPISGHTALYWYRQSLGQGLEFLIYFQGNSAPDKSGLPSDRFSAERTGGSVSTLTIQRTQQEDSAVYLCASSLYQVYEQYFGPGTRLTVT.

The rearrangement uses TRBV6-5 and TRBJ2-7; 9 bases agree with TRBD1. The germline CDR1 and CDR2 sequences are MNHEY and SVGAGI. Losses at the gene ends were 2 bases for V and 5 bases for J; bases not matched to a gene: 7. The CDR3 has 15 amino acids. CDR3 in amino acids: CASSYRTGVLDEQYF. CDR3 nucleotides: TGTGCCAGCAGTTACAGGACAGGGGTCCTGGACGAGCAGTACTTC.

This clonotype was counted only a few times. The rearrangement joins TRBV4-2 to TRBJ1-5; D is possibly TRBD1 (5 bases). CDR3 size: 15 residues. Trimming removed 6 bases from V and 5 bases from J, with 17 bases in between. The germline CDR1 and CDR2 sequences are LGHNA and YNFKEQ. CDR3: CASSLTGGRDQPQHF. DNA of the CDR3: TGTGCCAGCAGTCTCACAGGTGGAAGGGATCAGCCCCAGCATTTT.

There are a few counts of this clonotype. The V and J genes are TRBV20-1 and TRBJ2-4, with 9 bases fitting TRBD1. V lost 3 bases to trimming and J lost 3 bases; unmatched junction nucleotides: 3. The CDR3 sequence is 14 residues long. In germline, CDR1 is DFQATT, CDR2 SNEGSKA (reference sequence). DNA for the CDR3: TGCAGTGCTAGTGGGACAGGGTTCAAAAACATTCAGTACTTC. Protein sequence: CSASGTGFKNIQYF.

V gene TRBV7-3 combines with J gene TRBJ1-1; 10 bases match TRBD1. The CDR3 is made up of 16 amino acids. V was clipped by 5 bases and J by 0 bases; unmatched bases: 6. Germline lookup yields CDR1 SGHTA and CDR2 FQGTGA. The CDR3 sequence is CASSLDRGTMNTEAFF. The CDR3 DNA reads as TGTGCCAGCAGCCTGGACAGGGGGACTATGAACACTGAAGCTTTCTTT.

V and J are TRBV6-2 or TRBV6-3 and TRBJ2-7; 9 bases are shared with TRBD1. With V trimmed by 10 bases and J by 0 bases, 7 bases remained unmatched. The length of the CDR3 is 14 residues. Germline assignment: CDR1 MNHEY and CDR2 SVGEGT. This CDR3 is CATTWGQGSYEQYF. Written as DNA, the CDR3 is TGTGCCACCACCTGGGGACAGGGCTCCTACGAGCAGTACTTC.

This chain connects TRBV6-5 to TRBJ2-1; 7 positions agree with TRBD1. Germline V gene sequence: CDR1 MNHEY, CDR2 SVGAGI. With 5 bases clipped from V and 7 bases from J, the junction kept 5 bases outside the gene matches. The CDR3 has 13 residues. In nucleotides, the CDR3 is TGTGCCAGCAGTGACAGGGTGAGGAATGAGCAGTTCTTC. This codes for CASSDRVRNEQFF.

J is TRBJ2-3 and V is TRBV7-8; possible D gene TRBD2, 6 bases. Germline V lookup: CDR1 SGHVS, CDR2 FQNEAQ. The CDR3 has 15 amino acids. The V gene lost 5 bases and the J gene lost 4 bases, with 16 bases spanning the gap. The CDR3 nucleotides are TGTGCCAGCAGCGGCGGGACCAGCGATCCAGATACGCAGTATTTT. Protein product: CASSGGTSDPDTQYF.

This clonotype came up a few times. DNA for the CDR3: TGTGCCAGCAGCTTAGGGGCGTGGAGGACTAACACTGAAGCTTTCTTT. Residues: CASSLGAWRTNTEAFF. V and J are TRBV7-2 and TRBJ1-1, with no clear D. The CDR3 loop spans 16 amino acids. From germline, CDR1 is SGHTA and CDR2 FQGNSA. The V and J ends lost 1 base and 2 bases respectively, with 14 bases between them.

The CDR3 sequence: CASGAGQVLGNVLTF. As DNA, the CDR3 is TGTGCTAGTGGGGCCGGACAGGTGCTAGGGAACGTCCTGACTTTC. The chain joins TRBV12-5 to TRBJ2-6, with 7 bases that match TRBD1. CDR1 and CDR2 (germline): LGHNT, FRNRAP. The J segment lost 10 bases and the V segment lost 6 bases, leaving 12 bases of the junction unmatched. The CDR3 loop spans 15 amino acids.

The sample holds a few counts of this clonotype. The gene calls are TRBV12-3 or TRBV12-4 and TRBJ2-1; D possibly corresponds to TRBD1 (6 bases). Trimming shortened V by 4 bases and J by 6 bases, and 13 bases separated the two germline ends. This CDR3 contains 14 residues. Here the CDR3 DNA reads TGTGCCAGCAGTTCCCAGGGGTCATCCAATGAGCAGTTCTTC. Encoded protein: CASSSQGSSNEQFF.

In its sample, this clonotype was seen a few times. The rearrangement joins TRBV6-5 to TRBJ2-5; 7 bases match TRBD2. The CDR3 extends over 15 amino acids. Trimming at V came to 7 bases and at J to 2 bases, leaving 10 bases not matched to a gene. CDR1 MNHEY and CDR2 SVGAGI come from the germline V gene. CDR3 region: CASTRGGMEQETQYF. CDR3 sequence (DNA): TGTGCCAGCACCCGGGGAGGGATGGAGCAAGAGACCCAGTACTTC.

V usage is TRBV14 and J usage is TRBJ2-1, with D unclear. CDR3 length: 14 amino acids. Germline V gene data show CDR1 as SGHDN and CDR2 as FVKESK. The V and J ends lost 0 bases and 14 bases respectively, with 17 bases between them. In DNA form, the CDR3 reads TGTGCCAGCAGCCAAGATGGCGGCAGGATAACGAAGTTCTTC. It is translated as CASSQDGGRITKFF.

The chain links TRBV25-1 to TRBJ2-5; 7 bases agree with TRBD1. Germline trimming cut 2 bases from V and 2 bases from J; bases unmatched to any gene: 5. From germline, CDR1 is MGHDK and CDR2 SYGVNS. The CDR3 is 15 amino acids. The CDR3 DNA reads as TGTGCCAGCAGTGAACAGGACAGGTTACAAGAGACCCAGTACTTC. It yields the protein CASSEQDRLQETQYF.

The chain joins TRBV28 to TRBJ2-6; D is possibly TRBD2 (6 bases). The CDR3 is made up of 11 amino acids. The germline CDR1 and CDR2 sequences are MDHEN and SYDVKM. The V gene lost 10 bases and the J gene lost 9 bases, with 10 bases spanning the gap. Written as DNA, the CDR3 is TGTGCCATCGGGCGGGGCAACGTCCTGACTTTC. Its translation: CAIGRGNVLTF.

This clonotype has only a few counts. The J gene is TRBJ2-5, the V gene TRBV7-2; D may be TRBD2 (5 bases). This CDR3 has 15 residues. The germline V gene encodes CDR1 SGHTA and CDR2 FQGNSA. V was trimmed by 3 bases and J by 2 bases, leaving 13 bases between them. CDR3 coding DNA: TGTGCCAGCAGCTTTACTGGACTGACTCAAGAGACCCAGTACTTC. It codes for CASSFTGLTQETQYF.

This clonotype was picked up a small number of times. V is TRBV6-1 and J is TRBJ2-1, with D possibly being TRBD1 (6 bases). CDR3 length equals 14 residues. The V gene's germline CDR1 is MNHNS and CDR2 SASEGT. V was trimmed by 3 bases and J by 7 bases, leaving 13 bases between them. The CDR3 nucleotides read TGTGCCAGCAGTGATCGTCAGGGGTGGAATGAGCAGTTCTTC. Residues: CASSDRQGWNEQFF.